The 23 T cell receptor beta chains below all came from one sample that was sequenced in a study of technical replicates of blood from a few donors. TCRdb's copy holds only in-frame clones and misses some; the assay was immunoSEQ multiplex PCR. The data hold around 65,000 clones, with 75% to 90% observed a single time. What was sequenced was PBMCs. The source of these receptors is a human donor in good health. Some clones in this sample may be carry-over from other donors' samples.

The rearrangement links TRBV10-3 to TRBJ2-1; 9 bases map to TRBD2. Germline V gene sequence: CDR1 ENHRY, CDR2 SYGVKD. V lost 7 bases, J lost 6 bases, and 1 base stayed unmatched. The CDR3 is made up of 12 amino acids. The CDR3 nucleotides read TGTGCCATCAAGACTAGCGGCAATGAGCAGTTCTTC. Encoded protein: CAIKTSGNEQFF.

Here the CDR3 reads CASSFEGAADTQYF. The CDR3, as DNA: TGCGCCAGCAGCTTCGAGGGGGCAGCGGATACGCAGTATTTT. The chain joins TRBV5-1 to TRBJ2-3; 7 nucleotides align to TRBD1. V lost 2 bases, J lost 6 bases, and 6 bases stayed unmatched. From germline, CDR1 is SGHRS and CDR2 YFSETQ. This CDR3 region has 14 residues.

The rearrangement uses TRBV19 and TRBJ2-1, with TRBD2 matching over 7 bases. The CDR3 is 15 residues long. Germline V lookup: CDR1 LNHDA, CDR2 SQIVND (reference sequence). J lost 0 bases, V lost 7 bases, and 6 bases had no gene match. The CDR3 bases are TGTGCCAGTACCGTAGCGGGTAGCTCCTACAATGAGCAGTTCTTC. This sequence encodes CASTVAGSSYNEQFF.

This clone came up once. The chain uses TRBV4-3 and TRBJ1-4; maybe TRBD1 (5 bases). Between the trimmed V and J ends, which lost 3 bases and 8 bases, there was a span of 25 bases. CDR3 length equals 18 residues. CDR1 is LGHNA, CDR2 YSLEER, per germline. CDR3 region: CASSHRDFRGNDTEKLFF. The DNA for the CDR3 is TGCGCCAGCAGCCACCGGGACTTTCGCGGAAATGATACGGAAAAACTGTTTTTT.

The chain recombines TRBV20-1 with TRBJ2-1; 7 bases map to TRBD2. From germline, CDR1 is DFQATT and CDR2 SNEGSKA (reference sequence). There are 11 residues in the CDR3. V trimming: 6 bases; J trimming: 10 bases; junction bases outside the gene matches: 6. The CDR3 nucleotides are TGCAGTGCAAGTGTGCGGGAGGAGCAGTTCTTC. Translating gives CSASVREEQFF.

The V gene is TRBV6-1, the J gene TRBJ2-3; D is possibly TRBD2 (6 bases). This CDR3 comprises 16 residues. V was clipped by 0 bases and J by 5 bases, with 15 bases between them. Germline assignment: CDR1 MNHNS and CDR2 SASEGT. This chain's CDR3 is CASSEARGPGRDTQYF. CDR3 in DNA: TGTGCCAGCAGTGAAGCGCGGGGCCCAGGGAGAGATACGCAGTATTTT.

The DNA for the CDR3 is TGTGCCAGCAGTGGCCCTGGCCATTTAGCCGATTCACCCCTCCACTTT. Its protein product is CASSGPGHLADSPLHF. The chain combines TRBV6-6 with TRBJ1-6; no clear D. The V end was cut by 5 bases, the J end by 8 bases, with 19 bases between. CDR1 and CDR2 (germline): MNHNY, SVGAGI (reference sequence). The CDR3 totals 16 residues.

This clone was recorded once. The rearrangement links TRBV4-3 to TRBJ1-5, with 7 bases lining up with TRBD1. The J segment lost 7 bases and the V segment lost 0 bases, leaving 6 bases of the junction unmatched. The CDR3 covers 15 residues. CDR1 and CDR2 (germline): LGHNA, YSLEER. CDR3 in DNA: TGCGCCAGCAGCCAAGAGGCAGGGGGTCGCCAGCCCCAGCATTTT. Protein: CASSQEAGGRQPQHF.

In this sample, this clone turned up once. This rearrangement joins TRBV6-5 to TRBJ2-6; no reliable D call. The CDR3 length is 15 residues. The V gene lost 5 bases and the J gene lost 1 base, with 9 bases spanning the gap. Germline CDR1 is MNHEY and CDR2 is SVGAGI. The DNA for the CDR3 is TGTGCCAGCAGTCTTTTGGCTTCTGGGGCCAACGTCCTGACTTTC. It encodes CASSLLASGANVLTF.

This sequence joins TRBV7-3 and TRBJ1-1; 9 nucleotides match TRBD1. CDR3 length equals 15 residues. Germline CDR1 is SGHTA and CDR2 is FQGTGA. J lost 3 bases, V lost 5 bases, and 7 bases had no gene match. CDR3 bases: TGTGCCAGCAGCCCGCAGGGACAGGGTGACACTGAAGCTTTCTTT. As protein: CASSPQGQGDTEAFF.

The chain's CDR3 is CSARDTYEQYF. The CDR3, as DNA: TGCAGTGCTAGAGACACCTACGAGCAGTACTTC. The chain is built from TRBV20-1 and TRBJ2-7; D remains unclear. Germline V gene data show CDR1 as DFQATT and CDR2 as SNEGSKA (reference sequence). This CDR3 has 11 amino acids. Trimming pared 0 bases from V and 2 bases from J, leaving 2 bases between.

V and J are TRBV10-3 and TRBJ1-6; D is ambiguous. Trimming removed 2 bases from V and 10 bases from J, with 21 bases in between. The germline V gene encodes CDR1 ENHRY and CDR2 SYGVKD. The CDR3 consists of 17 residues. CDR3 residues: CAISEGSKGVRESPLHF. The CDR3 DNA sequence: TGTGCCATCAGTGAGGGGTCGAAGGGAGTGCGTGAGTCACCCCTCCACTTT.

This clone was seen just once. CDR3 bases: TGCGCCAGCACCGAGACACGCCATGACTCTGGAAACACCATATATTTT. This sequence encodes CASTETRHDSGNTIYF. V usage is TRBV4-3 and J usage is TRBJ1-3; D call uncertain. The CDR3 runs to 16 residues. The germline V gene has CDR1 LGHNA and CDR2 YSLEER. The ends were cut back, 7 bases at V and 0 bases at J, with 16 bases in the middle.

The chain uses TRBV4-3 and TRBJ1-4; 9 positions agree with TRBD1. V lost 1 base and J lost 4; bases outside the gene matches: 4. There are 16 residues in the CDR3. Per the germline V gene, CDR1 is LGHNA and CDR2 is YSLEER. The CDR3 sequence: CASSQGTGANNEKLFF. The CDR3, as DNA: TGCGCCAGCAGCCAAGGGACAGGGGCGAATAATGAAAAACTGTTTTTT.

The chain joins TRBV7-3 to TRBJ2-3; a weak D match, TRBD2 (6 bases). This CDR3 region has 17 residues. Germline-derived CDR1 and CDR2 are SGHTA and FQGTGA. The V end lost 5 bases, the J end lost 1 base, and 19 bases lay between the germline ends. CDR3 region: CASSPPPGGTGTDTQYF. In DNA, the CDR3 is TGTGCCAGCAGCCCGCCCCCTGGCGGGACCGGCACAGATACGCAGTATTTT.

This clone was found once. For the CDR3, the DNA is TGTGCCAGCTCACCAGACGGAGTGAGAGCGGGAGGGGGCGAGCAGTACTTC. This translates into CASSPDGVRAGGGEQYF. V and J are TRBV18 and TRBJ2-7, with TRBD2 matching over 10 bases. Germline V gene lookup returns CDR1 KGHSH and CDR2 LQKENI. V lost 2 bases and J lost 6; bases outside the gene matches: 13. The CDR3 loop spans 17 amino acids.

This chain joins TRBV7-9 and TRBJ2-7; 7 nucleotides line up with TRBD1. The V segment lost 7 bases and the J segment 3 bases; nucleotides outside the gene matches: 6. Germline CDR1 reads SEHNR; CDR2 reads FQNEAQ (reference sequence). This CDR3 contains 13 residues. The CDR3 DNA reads TGTGCCAGCACCCCGAACAGGGGCTACGAGCAGTACTTC. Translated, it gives CASTPNRGYEQYF.

The CDR3 DNA reads TGTGCCATCAGCTCCCTAGCGGGAGGCCCCACAGATACGCAGTATTTT. It yields the protein CAISSLAGGPTDTQYF. V and J are TRBV10-3 and TRBJ2-3, with 11 bases matching TRBD2. The germline gives CDR1 ENHRY, CDR2 SYGVKD. The CDR3 runs to 16 residues. Trimming cost V 6 bases and J 2 bases; bases outside gene matches: 7.

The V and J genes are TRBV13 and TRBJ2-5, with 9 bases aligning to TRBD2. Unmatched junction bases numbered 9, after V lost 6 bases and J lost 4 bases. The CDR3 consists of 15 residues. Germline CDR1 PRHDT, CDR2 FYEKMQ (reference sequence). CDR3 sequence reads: CASSYTRGGLETQYF. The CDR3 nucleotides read TGTGCCAGCAGTTACACGCGGGGGGGCCTAGAGACCCAGTACTTC.

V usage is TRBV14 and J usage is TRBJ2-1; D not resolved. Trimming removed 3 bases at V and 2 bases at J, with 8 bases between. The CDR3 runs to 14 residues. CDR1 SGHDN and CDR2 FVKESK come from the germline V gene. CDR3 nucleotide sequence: TGTGCCAGCAGCCACGGGTGGACCTACAATGAGCAGTTCTTC. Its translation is CASSHGWTYNEQFF.

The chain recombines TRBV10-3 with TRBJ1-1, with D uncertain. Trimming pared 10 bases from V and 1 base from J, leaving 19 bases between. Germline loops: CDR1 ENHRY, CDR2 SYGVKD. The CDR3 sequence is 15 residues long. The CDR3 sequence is CATCTPYTANTEAFF. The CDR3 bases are TGTGCCACCTGCACCCCATATACAGCGAACACTGAAGCTTTCTTT.

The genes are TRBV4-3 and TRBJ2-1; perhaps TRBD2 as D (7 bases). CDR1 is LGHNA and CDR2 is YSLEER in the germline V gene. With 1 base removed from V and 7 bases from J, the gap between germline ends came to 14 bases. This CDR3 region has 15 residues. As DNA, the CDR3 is TGCGCCAGCAGCCAAGTTGAGGGGGGGCCGAATGAGCAGTTCTTC. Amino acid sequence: CASSQVEGGPNEQFF.

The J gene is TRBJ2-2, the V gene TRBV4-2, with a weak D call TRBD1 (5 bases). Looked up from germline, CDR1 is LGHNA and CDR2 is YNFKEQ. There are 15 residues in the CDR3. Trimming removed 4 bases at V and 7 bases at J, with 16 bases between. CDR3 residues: CASSPHGRAHGELFF. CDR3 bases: TGTGCCAGCAGCCCCCATGGCAGGGCTCACGGGGAGCTGTTTTTT.